This TCR beta chain was sequenced for a study of T cell responses to AZD1222 COVID-19 vaccine. Trimming pared 4 bases from V and 1 base from J, leaving 12 bases between. This CDR3 contains 15 residues. Germline CDR1 is KGHSH and CDR2 is LQKENI. Study findings and constraints: Donors were largely white British and mainly female; clonal diversity was possibly underestimated. CD4 TCRs associated with vaccination spanned spike, dominating at 160-218 and 743-854.

Profiling relied on immunoSEQ multiplex PCR, and the TCRdb table lists in-frame clones only, not all of them. The table lists some 95,000 clones, approximately 86% of them singletons. For this clone: Its antigen is unidentified.

The sample was peripheral blood, taken on day 0 of AZD1222 vaccination. This chain joins TRBV18 and TRBJ2-3, with D possibly matching TRBD2 (5 bases). This receptor was taken from an adult in good health. The CDR3 sequence: CASSLGLQGTDTQYF. In nucleotides, the CDR3 is TGTGCCAGCTCACTCGGACTTCAAGGCACAGATACGCAGTATTTT.